A single sample gave rise to the 14 T cell receptor beta chains below, sequenced in a study of vaccination and CD4 T cells after COVID-19. Treatment defined: approximately 11-day PBMC culture with coronavirus spike peptide pools or control peptides (ViraFEST assay). No cognate antigen is known for these TCRs. With the Oncomine TCR Beta short-read assay, DNA from cultured CD4+ T cells was sequenced. From the PCR reads, TCRdb called clonotypes with MiXCR, one entry per CDR3 protein. This table holds roughly 15,000 distinct CDR3 sequences, approximately 40% found once. The source material was CD4+ T cells from blood, cultured in vitro. The receptors were sampled from a human donor who had recovered from COVID-19.

This rearrangement joins TRBV20-1 to TRBJ2-1, with 8 bases lining up with TRBD2. The length of the CDR3 is 16 residues. In germline, CDR1 is DFQATT, CDR2 SNEGSKA (reference sequence). V trimming: 4 bases; J trimming: 0 bases; junction bases outside the gene matches: 8. CDR3 sequence reads: CSAILAEISSYNEQFF. CDR3 DNA sequence: TGCAGTGCTATACTAGCGGAGATAAGCTCCTACAATGAGCAGTTCTTC.

The sample holds a few counts of this clonotype. The chain employs TRBV6-1 and TRBJ1-5, with D unclear. V lost 3 bases and J lost 6, with 12 bases in between. This CDR3 has 14 residues. Germline assignment: CDR1 MNHNS and CDR2 SASEGT. CDR3 sequence reads: CASSDQLGVQPQHF. Here the CDR3 DNA reads TGTGCCAGCAGTGACCAACTCGGGGTTCAGCCCCAGCATTTT.

This chain connects TRBV5-4 to TRBJ1-2; TRBD1 might be the D (6 bases). CDR1 and CDR2 (germline): SGHNT, YYREEE (reference sequence). The CDR3 covers 15 residues. The V gene lost 2 bases and the J gene lost 1 base, with 12 bases spanning the gap. The CDR3 spells CASSFVQGFNYGYTF. CDR3 nucleotides: TGTGCCAGCAGCTTCGTACAGGGCTTTAACTATGGCTACACCTTC.

There are a few counts of this clonotype. V usage is TRBV28 and J usage is TRBJ1-5; perhaps TRBD1 as D (5 bases). The CDR3 spans 14 residues. CDR1 MDHEN and CDR2 SYDVKM come from the germline V gene. Trimming took 5 bases from V and 7 from J, leaving 15 bases between them. This CDR3 is CASSRGGERQPQHF. CDR3 sequence (DNA): TGTGCCAGCAGTCGGGGCGGGGAGAGGCAGCCCCAGCATTTT.

This rearrangement joins TRBV20-1 to TRBJ2-5; D unresolved. CDR1 is DFQATT and CDR2 is SNEGSKA in the germline V gene (reference sequence). CDR3 size: 15 residues. Trimming pared 6 bases from V and 0 bases from J, leaving 17 bases between. CDR3 residues: CSAKEGETYQETQYF. In nucleotides, the CDR3 is TGCAGTGCCAAAGAAGGAGAGACGTACCAAGAGACCCAGTACTTC.

This clonotype appeared a few times. CDR3 DNA sequence: TGTGCCAGCATGTGGGGATTCAGCTCTGGGGCCAACGTCCTGACTTTC. Translating it yields CASMWGFSSGANVLTF. This chain connects TRBV6-1 to TRBJ2-6, with D unresolved. V was clipped by 7 bases and J by 0 bases, with 13 bases between them. Germline CDR1 reads MNHNS; CDR2 reads SASEGT. The CDR3 sequence is 16 residues long.

The V gene is TRBV19, the J gene TRBJ1-3; TRBD1 matches 8 bases. Per germline, CDR1 LNHDA and CDR2 SQIVND (reference sequence). CDR3 size: 16 residues. The V segment lost 5 bases and the J segment 0 bases; nucleotides outside the gene matches: 6. The CDR3 region has the DNA TGTGCCAGTAGTTCGCACAGGGGGATCTCTGGAAACACCATATATTTT. As protein: CASSSHRGISGNTIYF.

This chain connects TRBV6-1 to TRBJ1-4; the D gene is possibly TRBD1 (6 bases). This CDR3 comprises 15 residues. With 3 bases removed from V and 0 bases from J, the gap between germline ends came to 8 bases. Germline V gene data show CDR1 as MNHNS and CDR2 as SASEGT. The DNA for the CDR3 is TGTGCCAGCAGTGATCCAGGGGCAACTAATGAAAAACTGTTTTTT. Translating it yields CASSDPGATNEKLFF.

The rearrangement uses TRBV28 and TRBJ1-6; TRBD1 aligns across 8 bases. With V trimmed by 6 bases and J by 8 bases, 6 bases remained unmatched. CDR3 length: 14 amino acids. Germline V gene lookup returns CDR1 MDHEN and CDR2 SYDVKM. The chain's CDR3 is CASRSGQGYSPLHF. CDR3 in DNA: TGTGCCAGCAGGTCAGGACAGGGCTATTCACCCCTCCACTTT. Variable domain in full (rest from reference TRBV28 and TRBJ1-6): DVKVTQSSRYLVKRTGEKVFLECVQDMDHENMFWYRQDPGLGLRLIYFSYDVKMKEKGDIPEGYSVSREKKERFSLILESASTNQTSMYLCASRSGQGYSPLHFGNGTRLTVT.

This clonotype was detected a few times. The chain couples TRBV20-1 to TRBJ2-1; 10 bases agree with TRBD2. This CDR3 is built from 15 residues. The V gene end was trimmed by 6 bases and the J gene end by 1 base; junction bases not matched to a gene: 6. The V gene's germline CDR1 is DFQATT and CDR2 SNEGSKA (reference sequence). Written as DNA, the CDR3 is TGCAGTGCACCTCCTAGCGGGAGTTCCTACAATGAGCAGTTCTTC. Translation: CSAPPSGSSYNEQFF.

This clonotype was counted a few times. J is TRBJ2-5 and V is TRBV7-2; tentative D call: TRBD2 (5 bases). There are 13 residues in the CDR3. CDR1 is SGHTA, CDR2 FQGNSA, per germline. V was pared by 6 bases and J by 5 bases, with 13 bases between. The CDR3 sequence is CASSRGIFETQYF. DNA for the CDR3: TGTGCCAGCAGTAGAGGGATTTTCGAGACCCAGTACTTC.

The J gene is TRBJ2-5, the V gene TRBV2; D call uncertain. V was clipped by 8 bases and J by 1 base, with 8 bases between them. This CDR3 spans 12 amino acids. The germline V gene encodes CDR1 SNHLY and CDR2 FYNNEI. The CDR3 protein is CASQVGQETQYF. The CDR3 nucleotides are TGTGCCAGCCAGGTCGGCCAAGAGACCCAGTACTTC.

CDR3 protein: CASSPRGLAGNNEQFF. The CDR3 DNA sequence: TGTGCCAGCAGCCCGAGGGGACTAGCGGGAAACAATGAGCAGTTCTTC. The chain recombines TRBV7-2 with TRBJ2-1; TRBD2 agrees at 13 bases. Looked up from germline, CDR1 is SGHTA and CDR2 is FQGNSA. The CDR3 has 16 amino acids. Trimming removed 5 bases from V and 5 bases from J; junction bases left unmatched: 6.

This clonotype was seen a few times. The chain recombines TRBV7-8 with TRBJ1-6; D gene ambiguous. Looked up from germline, CDR1 is SGHVS and CDR2 is FQNEAQ. V dropped 1 base and J dropped 6 bases, with 13 bases sitting between them. The CDR3 spans 16 residues. The CDR3 protein is CASSLGGRNVNSPLHF. Here the CDR3 DNA reads TGTGCCAGCAGCTTAGGAGGGCGGAACGTTAATTCACCCCTCCACTTT.